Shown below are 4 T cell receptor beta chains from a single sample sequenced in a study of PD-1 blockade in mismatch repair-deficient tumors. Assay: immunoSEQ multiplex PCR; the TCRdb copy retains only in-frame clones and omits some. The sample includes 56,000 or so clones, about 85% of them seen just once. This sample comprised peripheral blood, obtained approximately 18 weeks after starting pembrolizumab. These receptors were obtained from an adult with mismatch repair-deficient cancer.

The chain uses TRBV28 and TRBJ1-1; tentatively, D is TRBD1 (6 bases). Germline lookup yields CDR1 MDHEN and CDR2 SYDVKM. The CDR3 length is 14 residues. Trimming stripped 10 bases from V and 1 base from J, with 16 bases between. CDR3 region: CATRGRPPNTEAFF. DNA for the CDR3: TGTGCCACCAGGGGCCGTCCTCCGAACACTGAAGCTTTCTTT. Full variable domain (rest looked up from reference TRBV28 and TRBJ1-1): DVKVTQSSRYLVKRTGEKVFLECVQDMDHENMFWYRQDPGLGLRLIYFSYDVKMKEKGDIPEGYSVSREKKERFSLILESASTNQTSMYLCATRGRPPNTEAFFGQGTRLTVV.

DNA of the CDR3: TGTGCCAGCAGTGAAATCGCGAAGGTGGGAAATGAGCAGTTCTTC. Translating it yields CASSEIAKVGNEQFF. J is TRBJ2-1 and V is TRBV2, with unresolved D. Trimming shortened V by 2 bases and J by 7 bases, and 15 bases separated the two germline ends. Germline V gene data show CDR1 as SNHLY and CDR2 as FYNNEI. This CDR3 spans 15 amino acids.

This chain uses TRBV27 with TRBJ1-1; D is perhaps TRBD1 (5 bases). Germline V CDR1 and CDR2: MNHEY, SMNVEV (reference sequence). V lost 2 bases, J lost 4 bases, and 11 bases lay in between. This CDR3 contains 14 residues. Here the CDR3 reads CASSLGGDFTEAFF. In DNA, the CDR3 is TGTGCCAGCAGTTTAGGGGGGGACTTCACTGAAGCTTTCTTT.

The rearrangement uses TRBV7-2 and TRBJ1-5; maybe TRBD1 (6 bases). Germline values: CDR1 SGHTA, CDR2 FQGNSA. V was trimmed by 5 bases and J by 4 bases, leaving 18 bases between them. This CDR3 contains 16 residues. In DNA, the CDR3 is TGTGCCAGCAGCCCTCAATCGGGGGGCCCAAATCAGCCCCAGCATTTT. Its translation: CASSPQSGGPNQPQHF.